This TCR beta chain is drawn from a study of blood T cell repertoires in COVID-19. As for the study in general: Sources were T cells, B-cell-depleted T cells, or PBMCs; the material itself was cDNA or gDNA.

In the original analysis: For nucleated cells, counts were estimated from reference gene primer amplification. Method: immunoSEQ multiplex PCR; TCRdb's copy keeps in-frame clones and lacks some. V and J calls and clone size are copied from that table; D and trimming were computed from the DNA. The sample includes roughly 110,000 clones, around 83% seen only once; the top ten take 5.5%. From germline, CDR1 is MDHEN and CDR2 SYDVKM. CDR3 size: 14 residues. Trimming took 7 bases from V and 7 from J, leaving 19 bases between them. The sequenced material came from peripheral blood. The TCR sequence derives from a woman in her sixties or seventies with COVID-19, enrolled during active disease. The chain carries TRBV28 and TRBJ1-2, with D perhaps matching TRBD1 (6 bases). The CDR3 DNA sequence: TGTGCCAGCACCACCTCGGGGGGCTCGGTTGGCTACACCTTC. As protein: CASTTSGGSVGYTF.